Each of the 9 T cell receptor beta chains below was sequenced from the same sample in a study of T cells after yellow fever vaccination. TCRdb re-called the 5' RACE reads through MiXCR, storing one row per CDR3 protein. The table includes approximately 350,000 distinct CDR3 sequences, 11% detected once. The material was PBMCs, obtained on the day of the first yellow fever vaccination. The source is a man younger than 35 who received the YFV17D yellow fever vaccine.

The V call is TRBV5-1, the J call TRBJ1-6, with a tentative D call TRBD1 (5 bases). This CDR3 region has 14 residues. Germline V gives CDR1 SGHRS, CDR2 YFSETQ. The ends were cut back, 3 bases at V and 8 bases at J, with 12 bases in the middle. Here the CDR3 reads CASSSGTLDSPLHF. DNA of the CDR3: TGCGCCAGCAGCTCCGGGACCCTGGATTCACCCCTCCACTTT.

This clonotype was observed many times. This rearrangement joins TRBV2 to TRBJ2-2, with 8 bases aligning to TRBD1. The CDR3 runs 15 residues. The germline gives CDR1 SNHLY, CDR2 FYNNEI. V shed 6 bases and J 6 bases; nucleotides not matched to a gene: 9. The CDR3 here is CASSKVGQAPGELFF. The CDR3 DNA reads TGTGCCAGCAGCAAAGTGGGACAGGCCCCCGGGGAGCTGTTTTTT.

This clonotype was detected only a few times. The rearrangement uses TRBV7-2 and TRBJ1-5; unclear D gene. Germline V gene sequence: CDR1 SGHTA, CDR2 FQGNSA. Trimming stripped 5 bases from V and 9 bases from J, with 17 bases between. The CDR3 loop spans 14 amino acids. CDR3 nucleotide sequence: TGTGCCAGCAGCCCCGACCCCGCCGTTGGGCCCCAGCATTTT. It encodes CASSPDPAVGPQHF. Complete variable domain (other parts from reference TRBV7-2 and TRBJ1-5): GAGVSQSPSNKVTEKGKDVELRCDPISGHTALYWYRQSLGQGLEFLIYFQGNSAPDKSGLPSDRFSAERTGGSVSTLTIQRTQQEDSAVYLCASSPDPAVGPQHFGDGTRLSIL.

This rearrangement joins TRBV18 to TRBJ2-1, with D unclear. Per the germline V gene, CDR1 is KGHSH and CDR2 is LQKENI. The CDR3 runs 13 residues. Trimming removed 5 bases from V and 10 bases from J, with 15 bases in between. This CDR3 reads CASSTDVLGEQFF. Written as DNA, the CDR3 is TGTGCCAGCTCAACGGACGTCTTGGGAGAGCAGTTCTTC.

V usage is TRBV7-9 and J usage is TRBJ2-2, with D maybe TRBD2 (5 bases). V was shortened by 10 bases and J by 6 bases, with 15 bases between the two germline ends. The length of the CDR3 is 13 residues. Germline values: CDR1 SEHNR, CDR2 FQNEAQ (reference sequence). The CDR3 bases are TGTGCCATCGAATTCCGGGGATCCGGGGAGCTGTTTTTT. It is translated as CAIEFRGSGELFF.

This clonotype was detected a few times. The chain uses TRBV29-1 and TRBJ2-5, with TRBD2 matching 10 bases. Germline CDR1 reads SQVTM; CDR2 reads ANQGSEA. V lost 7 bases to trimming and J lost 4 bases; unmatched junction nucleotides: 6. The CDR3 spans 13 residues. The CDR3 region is CSASPSGRETQYF. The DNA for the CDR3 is TGCAGCGCGTCCCCTAGCGGGAGAGAGACCCAGTACTTC.

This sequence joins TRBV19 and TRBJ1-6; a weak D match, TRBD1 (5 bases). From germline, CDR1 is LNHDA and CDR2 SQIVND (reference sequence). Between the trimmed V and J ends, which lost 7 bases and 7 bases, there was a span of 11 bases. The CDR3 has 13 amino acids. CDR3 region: CASTWGTNSPLHF. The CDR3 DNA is TGTGCCAGTACTTGGGGCACCAATTCACCCCTCCACTTT.

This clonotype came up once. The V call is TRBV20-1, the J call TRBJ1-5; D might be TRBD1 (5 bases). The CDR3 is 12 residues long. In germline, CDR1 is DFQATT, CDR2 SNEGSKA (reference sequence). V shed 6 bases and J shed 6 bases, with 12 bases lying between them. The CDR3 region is CSAQTVSQPQHF. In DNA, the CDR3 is TGCAGTGCCCAGACAGTGAGTCAGCCCCAGCATTTT.

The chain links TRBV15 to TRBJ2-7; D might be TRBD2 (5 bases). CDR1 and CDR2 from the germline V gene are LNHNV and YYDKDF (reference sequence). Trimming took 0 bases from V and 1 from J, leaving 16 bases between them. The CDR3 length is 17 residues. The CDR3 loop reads CATSRDLRVQRSYEQYF. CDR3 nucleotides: TGTGCCACCAGCAGAGATCTCCGGGTACAGCGGTCCTACGAGCAGTACTTC.